This record concerns one TCR beta chain sequence. As yet, its antigen is unknown. The PCR was carried out with 60 Vbeta primers and 13 Jbeta primers. The data were produced by immunoSEQ multiplex PCR, yet TCRdb's version contains in-frame clones alone and is incomplete. The sample lists approximately 170,000 clones; roughly 79% were seen once. This entry is derived from a study of cytomegalovirus exposure and HLA in healthy donors. Overall study results and limits: Most TCR sequences were uncommon, yet certain public TCRs appeared in many donors. In a later analysis, TCR beta V- and J-gene trimming showed a link to a missense DCLRE1C variant. A later analysis revealed that TCR association rates differed between HLA loci, peaking at DRB1 and bottoming out at HLA-C. It is likely that the observed cluster of highly shared sequence variants was a sequencing artifact.

Sequenced input: PBMCs. The TCR originated in a male donor in good health and CMV-seropositive.

In DNA, the CDR3 is TGTGCCAGCAGCCCAGGAGGTGGGCAGGGAGGATCACCCCTCCACTTT. Translating gives CASSPGGGQGGSPLHF. The gene calls are TRBV5-4 and TRBJ1-6; a possible D gene is TRBD1 (5 bases). V lost 4 bases, J lost 10 bases, and 21 bases lay in between. Germline CDR1 SGHNT, CDR2 YYREEE (reference sequence). The CDR3 consists of 16 residues.